Following are 30 T cell receptor beta chains from one sample sequenced in a study of fetal regulatory T cell absence and autoimmunity. The assay was immunoSEQ multiplex PCR, and TCRdb's table has in-frame clones only and misses some. Of some 87,000 clones listed, 72% are singletons. Input material: pancreas tissue. The source is a male donor with IPEX syndrome.

J is TRBJ2-1 and V is TRBV6-1; 9 bases align to TRBD2. Trimming at V came to 4 bases and at J to 8 bases, leaving 15 bases not matched to a gene. CDR3 size: 17 residues. The germline V gene has CDR1 MNHNS and CDR2 SASEGT. The chain's CDR3 is CASSVPAVLAGDHEQFF. In nucleotides, the CDR3 is TGTGCCAGCAGTGTCCCTGCGGTTTTAGCGGGAGATCATGAGCAGTTCTTC.

The gene calls are TRBV11-1 and TRBJ1-1; maybe TRBD1 (6 bases). Germline lookup yields CDR1 SGHAT and CDR2 FQDESV (reference sequence). The CDR3 has 15 amino acids. V was cut by 4 bases and J by 1 base, with 13 bases left in between. This CDR3 reads CASSSLMGANTEAFF. CDR3 coding DNA: TGTGCCAGCAGCTCCCTCATGGGGGCGAACACTGAAGCTTTCTTT.

This clone was observed a few times. The J gene is TRBJ1-2, the V gene TRBV29-1, with 9 bases that match TRBD1. Germline CDR1 and CDR2: SQVTM and ANQGSEA. This CDR3 spans 12 amino acids. V dropped 6 bases and J dropped 4; count of bases not matched to a gene: 3. The CDR3 protein is CSVGQGTYGYTF. CDR3 sequence (DNA): TGCAGCGTGGGACAGGGCACCTATGGCTACACCTTC.

The chain uses TRBV4-3 and TRBJ1-5; 8 bases line up with TRBD1. Per the germline V gene, CDR1 is LGHNA and CDR2 is YSLEER. The length of the CDR3 is 15 residues. With V trimmed by 1 base and J by 1 base, 0 bases remained unmatched. CDR3: CASSQGTGSNQPQHF. The CDR3 DNA follows: TGCGCCAGCAGCCAAGGGACAGGGAGCAATCAGCCCCAGCATTTT.

This clone turned up a few times. This chain connects TRBV27 to TRBJ2-7, with D possibly matching TRBD1 (5 bases). The CDR3 sequence is 12 residues long. The V gene lost 1 base and the J gene lost 5 bases, with 6 bases spanning the gap. Germline V gene sequence: CDR1 MNHEY, CDR2 SMNVEV (reference sequence). CDR3 nucleotides: TGTGCCAGCAGTTTATTAGGGGACGAGCAGTACTTC. Its protein is CASSLLGDEQYF.

This clone was seen more than once but under ten times. CDR3: CSARTGGKQFF. The CDR3 DNA is TGCAGTGCGCGGACAGGGGGCAAGCAGTTCTTC. The chain carries TRBV20-1 and TRBJ2-1; the match to TRBD1 covers 11 bases. V gave up 6 bases and J gave up 11 bases; unmatched junction bases: 3. This CDR3 is built from 11 residues. Germline assignment: CDR1 DFQATT and CDR2 SNEGSKA (reference sequence).

This clone showed up just a few times. This sequence joins TRBV12-5 and TRBJ2-7; 10 nucleotides agree with TRBD1. In germline, CDR1 is LGHNT, CDR2 FRNRAP. V dropped 6 bases and J dropped 3; count of bases not matched to a gene: 2. The CDR3 is made up of 13 amino acids. CDR3 in amino acids: CASGWDRGYEQYF. CDR3 DNA: TGTGCTAGTGGGTGGGACAGGGGCTACGAGCAGTACTTC.

The chain uses TRBV12-5 and TRBJ1-1, with D uncertain. CDR1 and CDR2 (germline): LGHNT, FRNRAP. The CDR3 totals 11 residues. Trimming shortened V by 0 bases and J by 6 bases, and 2 bases separated the two germline ends. The CDR3 DNA reads as TGTGCTAGTGGTTTGGTACCTGAAGCTTTCTTT. It encodes CASGLVPEAFF.

This sequence joins TRBV4-3 and TRBJ2-1, with 8 bases lining up with TRBD2. V dropped 3 bases and J dropped 6; count of bases not matched to a gene: 4. The CDR3 covers 14 residues. Germline V gives CDR1 LGHNA, CDR2 YSLEER. The CDR3 reads CASSHPGTSNEQFF. The CDR3 DNA is TGCGCCAGCAGCCATCCCGGGACTAGCAATGAGCAGTTCTTC.

The genes are TRBV20-1 and TRBJ2-5; no reliable D call. Germline V gives CDR1 DFQATT, CDR2 SNEGSKA (reference sequence). This CDR3 is 11 amino acids long. Trimming took off 6 bases at V and 5 bases at J, with 10 bases between the two ends. The CDR3 nucleotides read TGCAGTGCCGGAATTGGGGAGACCCAGTACTTC. It yields the protein CSAGIGETQYF.

The chain couples TRBV2 to TRBJ1-2; a weak D match, TRBD1 (5 bases). The CDR3 has 14 amino acids. V lost 3 bases to trimming and J lost 4 bases, with 12 bases between them. Germline V gene lookup returns CDR1 SNHLY and CDR2 FYNNEI. The DNA for the CDR3 is TGTGCCAGCAGTGATTTGAACAGGTTCTATGGCTACACCTTC. Amino acids: CASSDLNRFYGYTF.

J is TRBJ2-3 and V is TRBV5-1, with TRBD2 identical over 16 bases. There are 17 residues in the CDR3. Germline trimming cut 4 bases from V and 6 bases from J; bases unmatched to any gene: 8. Germline values: CDR1 SGHRS, CDR2 YFSETQ. CDR3 protein: CASSPGTSGGASDTQYF. CDR3 coding DNA: TGCGCCAGCAGCCCAGGGACTAGCGGGGGGGCATCTGATACGCAGTATTTT.

This rearrangement joins TRBV5-4 to TRBJ2-5, with 10 bases fitting TRBD2. The germline V gene has CDR1 SGHNT and CDR2 YYREEE (reference sequence). This CDR3 contains 15 residues. V lost 0 bases, J lost 5 bases, and 4 bases stayed unmatched. CDR3 in DNA: TGTGCCAGCAGCTTGGAGCGGGGGGGGACGGAGACCCAGTACTTC. Translating gives CASSLERGGTETQYF.

This rearrangement joins TRBV2 to TRBJ2-1; TRBD2 matches 8 bases. The junction had 10 bases not matched to a gene; V was cut back by 6 bases and J by 12 bases. The germline V gene has CDR1 SNHLY and CDR2 FYNNEI. The CDR3 runs 13 residues. CDR3 coding DNA: TGTGCCAGCAGCCTTGGACTAGCTGGGGGGCAGTTCTTC. Protein product: CASSLGLAGGQFF.

Concerning this clone: The same CDR3 arises from other DNA sequences in this sample as well. This CDR3 is CASSYSGYGYTF. In DNA form, the CDR3 reads TGTGCCAGCAGTTACTCAGGGTATGGCTACACCTTC. This chain connects TRBV6-6 to TRBJ1-2; no firm D call. The CDR3 contains 12 residues. V dropped 0 bases and J dropped 5 bases, with 4 bases sitting between them. Germline lookup yields CDR1 MNHNY and CDR2 SVGAGI (reference sequence).

This clone showed up just a few times. This chain links TRBV6-1 with TRBJ2-5; 9 bases line up with TRBD2. CDR1 MNHNS and CDR2 SASEGT come from the germline V gene. With V trimmed by 6 bases and J by 4 bases, 6 bases remained unmatched. The CDR3 totals 14 residues. The CDR3 nucleotides read TGTGCCAGCAGGCGCGGGGGGGAGATAGAGACCCAGTACTTC. Translation gives CASRRGGEIETQYF.

This clone has a handful of counts. The V and J genes are TRBV4-3 and TRBJ2-7; 11 bases agree with TRBD1. The CDR3 loop spans 16 amino acids. V trimming: 4 bases; J trimming: 4 bases; junction bases outside the gene matches: 9. The germline V gene has CDR1 LGHNA and CDR2 YSLEER. The CDR3: CASSPTGTGGTYEQYF. The CDR3 DNA sequence: TGCGCCAGCAGCCCGACCGGGACAGGGGGAACGTACGAGCAGTACTTC.

The rearrangement links TRBV7-6 to TRBJ2-7; 7 bases line up with TRBD2. This CDR3 has 13 residues. V shed 2 bases and J 7 bases; nucleotides not matched to a gene: 5. The germline V gene encodes CDR1 SGHVS and CDR2 FNYEAQ. The CDR3 here is CASSLSPGREQYF. CDR3 DNA sequence: TGTGCCAGCAGCTTAAGCCCCGGGAGGGAGCAGTACTTC.

J is TRBJ2-1 and V is TRBV27; 11 bases align to TRBD2. This CDR3 is 17 amino acids long. Germline V gene lookup returns CDR1 MNHEY and CDR2 SMNVEV (reference sequence). After removal of 2 bases from V and 6 bases from J, the junction contained 9 bases not matched to a gene. CDR3 loop: CASSLLIAGGPGNEQFF. In DNA form, the CDR3 reads TGTGCCAGCAGTTTACTCATAGCGGGAGGGCCGGGCAATGAGCAGTTCTTC.

The table lists this clone with a count of one. J is TRBJ1-5 and V is TRBV19; 8 bases fit TRBD1. The CDR3 runs 16 residues. Germline CDR1 LNHDA, CDR2 SQIVND (reference sequence). After removal of 6 bases from V and 1 base from J, the junction contained 8 bases not matched to a gene. The DNA of the CDR3 is TGTGCCAGTAGCAAAGCAGGGGGCCAAAGCAATCAGCCCCAGCATTTT. It yields the protein CASSKAGGQSNQPQHF. Drawing the rest from reference TRBV19 and TRBJ1-5, the complete variable domain is DGGITQSPKYLFRKEGQNVTLSCEQNLNHDAMYWYRQDPGQGLRLIYYSQIVNDFQKGDIAEGYSVSREKKESFPLTVTSAQKNPTAFYLCASSKAGGQSNQPQHFGDGTRLSIL.

The CDR3 is CASSPDGNTIYF. The CDR3 DNA follows: TGCGCCAGCAGTCCCGACGGAAACACCATATATTTT. The V and J genes are TRBV5-1 and TRBJ1-3; D not resolved. Germline assignment: CDR1 SGHRS and CDR2 YFSETQ. This CDR3 spans 12 amino acids. Trimming shortened V by 5 bases and J by 4 bases, and 7 bases separated the two germline ends.

The chain is built from TRBV11-2 and TRBJ2-7, with D unresolved. Trimming took 2 bases from V and 0 from J, leaving 8 bases between them. Per germline, CDR1 SGHAT and CDR2 FQNNGV. The length of the CDR3 is 14 residues. DNA of the CDR3: TGTGCCAGCAGCTTAAAGCCCCGCTCCTACGAGCAGTACTTC. Protein: CASSLKPRSYEQYF.

This clone was recorded only once. CDR3 DNA: TGCGCCAGCAGCTTGGAGATAGCATCCCCCATCTACGAGCAGTACTTC. Residues: CASSLEIASPIYEQYF. This chain joins TRBV5-1 and TRBJ2-7, with D unresolved. V lost 0 bases and J 3 bases, leaving 16 bases between the germline ends. This CDR3 contains 16 residues. Per germline, CDR1 SGHRS and CDR2 YFSETQ.

V gene TRBV15 combines with J gene TRBJ1-1, with TRBD1 identical over 7 bases. CDR1 and CDR2 from the germline V gene are LNHNV and YYDKDF (reference sequence). V lost 1 base, J lost 8 bases, and 1 base stayed unmatched. CDR3 length equals 12 residues. CDR3 nucleotides: TGTGCCACCAGCAGAGGACAGGGAGAAGCTTTCTTT. It codes for CATSRGQGEAFF.

This clone was picked up a small number of times. The V and J genes are TRBV11-3 and TRBJ2-5; 8 bases map to TRBD2. V lost 1 base, J lost 6 bases, and 7 bases stayed unmatched. Per germline, CDR1 SGHNT and CDR2 YENEEA. The CDR3 contains 15 residues. The DNA for the CDR3 is TGTGCCAGCAGCTTAGCGGGGGGGGCATGGAAGACCCAGTACTTC. Amino acid sequence: CASSLAGGAWKTQYF.

This clone was seen more than once but under ten times. The gene calls are TRBV7-9 and TRBJ2-1, with 9 nucleotides matching TRBD1. Germline loops: CDR1 SEHNR, CDR2 FQNEAQ (reference sequence). V was pared by 5 bases and J by 7 bases, with 12 bases of the junction left unmatched. The CDR3 has 16 residues. The CDR3 protein is CASSPGQGKGFNEQFF. DNA of the CDR3: TGTGCCAGCAGCCCAGGACAGGGGAAGGGCTTTAATGAGCAGTTCTTC. The full variable domain, in which reference TRBV7-9 and TRBJ2-1 provide the parts outside the CDR3, is DTGVSQNPRHKITKRGQNVTFRCDPISEHNRLYWYRQTLGQGPEFLTYFQNEAQLEKSRLLSDRFSAERPKGSFSTLEIQRTEQGDSAMYLCASSPGQGKGFNEQFFGPGTRLTVL.

This clone has just one count. J is TRBJ2-5 and V is TRBV4-1; 11 bases match TRBD1. Germline assignment: CDR1 MGHRA and CDR2 YSYEKL. With V trimmed by 0 bases and J by 4 bases, 4 bases remained unmatched. This CDR3 comprises 16 residues. CDR3 in DNA: TGCGCCAGCAGCCAAGATAGGACAGGGGGCGGAGAGACCCAGTACTTC. Its translation is CASSQDRTGGGETQYF.

The chain uses TRBV30 and TRBJ2-7; TRBD1 aligns across 8 bases. The V gene's germline CDR1 is GTSNPN and CDR2 SVGIG (reference sequence). V gave up 3 bases and J gave up 0 bases; unmatched junction bases: 7. The CDR3 contains 15 residues. The CDR3 nucleotides are TGTGCCTGGAGGCCGGGACAGGATTTCTCCTACGAGCAGTACTTC. Protein: CAWRPGQDFSYEQYF.

This clone was counted a few times. The V and J genes are TRBV7-6 and TRBJ2-3, with 14 bases that match TRBD2. Unmatched junction bases numbered 8, after V lost 4 bases and J lost 2 bases. The CDR3 spans 18 residues. Germline assignment: CDR1 SGHVS and CDR2 FNYEAQ. The chain's CDR3 is CASSSTGLAGGITDTQYF. CDR3 nucleotides: TGTGCCAGCAGCTCGACAGGACTAGCGGGGGGCATCACAGATACGCAGTATTTT.

The chain recombines TRBV4-2 with TRBJ1-1; D possibly corresponds to TRBD1 (5 bases). The CDR3 consists of 13 residues. V shed 8 bases and J shed 1 base, with 11 bases lying between them. Germline loops: CDR1 LGHNA, CDR2 YNFKEQ. CDR3 protein: CASGGGRNTEAFF. CDR3 DNA sequence: TGTGCCAGCGGTGGGGGGAGGAACACTGAAGCTTTCTTT.